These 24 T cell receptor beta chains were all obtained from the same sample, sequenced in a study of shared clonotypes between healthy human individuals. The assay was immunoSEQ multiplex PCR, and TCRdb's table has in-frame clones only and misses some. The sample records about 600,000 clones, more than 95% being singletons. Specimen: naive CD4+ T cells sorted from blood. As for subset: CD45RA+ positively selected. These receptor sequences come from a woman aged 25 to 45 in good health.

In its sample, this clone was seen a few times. Written as DNA, the CDR3 is TGTGCCAGCAGTCAGGCTGGGACAGGGAACACCGGGGAGCTGTTTTTT. The encoded protein is CASSQAGTGNTGELFF. The V and J genes are TRBV2 and TRBJ2-2; 8 bases fit TRBD1. V was clipped by 5 bases and J by 1 base; unmatched bases: 6. Germline CDR1 reads SNHLY; CDR2 reads FYNNEI. The length of the CDR3 is 16 residues.

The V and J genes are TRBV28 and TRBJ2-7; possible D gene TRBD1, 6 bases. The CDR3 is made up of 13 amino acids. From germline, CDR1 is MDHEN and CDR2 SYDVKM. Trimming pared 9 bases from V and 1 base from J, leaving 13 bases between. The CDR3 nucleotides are TGTGCCAGGCCCACTGACAGGTCCTACGAGCAGTACTTC. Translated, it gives CARPTDRSYEQYF.

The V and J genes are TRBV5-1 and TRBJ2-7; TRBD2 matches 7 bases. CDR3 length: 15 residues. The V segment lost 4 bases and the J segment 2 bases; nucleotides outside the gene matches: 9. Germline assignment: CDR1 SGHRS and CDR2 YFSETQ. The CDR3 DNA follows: TGCGCCAGCAGCCGGGACGTCGGGAGGACCTACGAGCAGTACTTC. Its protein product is CASSRDVGRTYEQYF. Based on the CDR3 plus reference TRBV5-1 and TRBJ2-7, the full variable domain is KAGVTQTPRYLIKTRGQQVTLSCSPISGHRSVSWYQQTPGQGLQFLFEYFSETQRNKGNFPGRFSGRQFSNSRSEMNVSTLELGDSALYLCASSRDVGRTYEQYFGPGTRLTVT.

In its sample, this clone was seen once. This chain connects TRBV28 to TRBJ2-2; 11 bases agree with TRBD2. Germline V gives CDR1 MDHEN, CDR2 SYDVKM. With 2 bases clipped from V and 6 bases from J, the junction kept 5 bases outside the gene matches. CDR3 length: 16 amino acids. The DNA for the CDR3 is TGTGCCAGCAGTTTACCACTAGCGGGAGTGTCCGGGGAGCTGTTTTTT. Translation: CASSLPLAGVSGELFF. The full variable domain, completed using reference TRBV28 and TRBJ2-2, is DVKVTQSSRYLVKRTGEKVFLECVQDMDHENMFWYRQDPGLGLRLIYFSYDVKMKEKGDIPEGYSVSREKKERFSLILESASTNQTSMYLCASSLPLAGVSGELFFGEGSRLTVL.

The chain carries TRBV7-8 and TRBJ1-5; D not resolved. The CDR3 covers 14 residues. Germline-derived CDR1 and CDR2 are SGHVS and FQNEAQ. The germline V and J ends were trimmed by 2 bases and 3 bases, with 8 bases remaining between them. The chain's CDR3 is CASSLMTNNQPQHF. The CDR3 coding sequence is TGTGCCAGCAGCTTAATGACAAACAATCAGCCCCAGCATTTT. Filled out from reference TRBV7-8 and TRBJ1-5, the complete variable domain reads GAGVSQSPRYKVAKRGQDVALRCDPISGHVSLFWYQQALGQGPEFLTYFQNEAQLDKSGLPSDRFFAERPEGSVSTLKIQRTQQEDSAVYLCASSLMTNNQPQHFGDGTRLSIL.

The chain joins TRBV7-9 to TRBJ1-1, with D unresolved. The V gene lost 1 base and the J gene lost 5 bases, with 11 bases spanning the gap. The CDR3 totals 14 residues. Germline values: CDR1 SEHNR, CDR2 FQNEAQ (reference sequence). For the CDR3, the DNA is TGTGCCAGCAGCTTAGAGGAGGGCTGGACTGAAGCTTTCTTT. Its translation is CASSLEEGWTEAFF.

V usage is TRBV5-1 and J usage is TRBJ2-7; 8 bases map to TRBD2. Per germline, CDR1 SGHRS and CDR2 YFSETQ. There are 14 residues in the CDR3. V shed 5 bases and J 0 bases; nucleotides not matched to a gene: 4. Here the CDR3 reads CASRGSGDSYEQYF. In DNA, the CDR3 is TGCGCCAGCAGGGGTAGCGGGGACTCCTACGAGCAGTACTTC.

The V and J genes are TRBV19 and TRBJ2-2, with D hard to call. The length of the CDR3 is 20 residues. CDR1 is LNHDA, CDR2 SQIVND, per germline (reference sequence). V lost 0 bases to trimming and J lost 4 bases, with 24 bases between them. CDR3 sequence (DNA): TGTGCCAGTAGTATAGATACTCCCCAGGTCCAACCCAAATTCACCGGGGAGCTGTTTTTT. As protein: CASSIDTPQVQPKFTGELFF.

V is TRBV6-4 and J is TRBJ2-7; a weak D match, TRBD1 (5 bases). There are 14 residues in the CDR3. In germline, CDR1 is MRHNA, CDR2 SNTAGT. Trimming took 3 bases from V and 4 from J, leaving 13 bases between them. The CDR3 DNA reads TGTGCCAGCAGTGAAGGGGCCGGTCGGTACGAGCAGTACTTC. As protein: CASSEGAGRYEQYF.

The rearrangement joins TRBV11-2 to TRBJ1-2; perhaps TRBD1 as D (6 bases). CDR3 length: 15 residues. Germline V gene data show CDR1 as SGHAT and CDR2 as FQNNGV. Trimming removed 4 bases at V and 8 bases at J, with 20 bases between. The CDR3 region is CASSSHSGTTRGYTF. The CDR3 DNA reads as TGTGCCAGCAGCTCACATTCCGGGACAACCAGAGGCTACACCTTC.

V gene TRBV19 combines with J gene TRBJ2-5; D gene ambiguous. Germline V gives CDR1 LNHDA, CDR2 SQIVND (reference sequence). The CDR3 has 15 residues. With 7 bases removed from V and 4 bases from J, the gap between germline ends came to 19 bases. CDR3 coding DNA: TGTGCCAGTAAAGGGCGAAGAAGAATCGGAGAGACCCAGTACTTC. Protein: CASKGRRRIGETQYF.

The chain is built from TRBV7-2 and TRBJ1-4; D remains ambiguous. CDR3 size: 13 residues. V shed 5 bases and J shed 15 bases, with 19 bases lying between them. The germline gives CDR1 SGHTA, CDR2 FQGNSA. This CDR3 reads CASSRLVSERVFF. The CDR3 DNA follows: TGTGCCAGCAGCCGTTTAGTGTCGGAGAGGGTGTTTTTT. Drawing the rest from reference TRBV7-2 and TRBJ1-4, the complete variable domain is GAGVSQSPSNKVTEKGKDVELRCDPISGHTALYWYRQSLGQGLEFLIYFQGNSAPDKSGLPSDRFSAERTGGSVSTLTIQRTQQEDSAVYLCASSRLVSERVFFGSGTQLSVL.

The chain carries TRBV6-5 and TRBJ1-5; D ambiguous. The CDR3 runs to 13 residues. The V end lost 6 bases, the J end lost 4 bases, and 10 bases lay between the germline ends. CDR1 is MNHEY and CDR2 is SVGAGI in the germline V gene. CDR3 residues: CASSRQINQPQHF. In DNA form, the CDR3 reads TGTGCCAGCAGCCGACAAATTAATCAGCCCCAGCATTTT.

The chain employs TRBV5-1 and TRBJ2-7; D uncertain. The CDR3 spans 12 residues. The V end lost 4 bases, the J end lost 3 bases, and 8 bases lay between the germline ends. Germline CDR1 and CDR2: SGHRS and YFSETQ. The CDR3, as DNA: TGCGCCAGCAGCGCCCAGAACTACGAGCAGTACTTC. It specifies CASSAQNYEQYF.

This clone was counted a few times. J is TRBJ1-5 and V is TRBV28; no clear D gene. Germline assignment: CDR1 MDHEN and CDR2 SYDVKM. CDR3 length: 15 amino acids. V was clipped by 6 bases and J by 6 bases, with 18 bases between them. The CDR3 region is CASRTADKALQPQHF. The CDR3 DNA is TGTGCCAGCAGAACCGCCGACAAGGCTCTTCAGCCCCAGCATTTT.

CDR3 protein: CASSLGGTDTGELFF. The CDR3 DNA reads TGCGCCAGCAGCTTGGGCGGGACGGACACCGGGGAGCTGTTTTTT. The V call is TRBV5-1, the J call TRBJ2-2, with TRBD2 as a possible D gene (6 bases). V was trimmed by 0 bases and J by 3 bases, leaving 9 bases between them. Germline V CDR1 and CDR2: SGHRS, YFSETQ. The CDR3 runs to 15 residues. The variable domain in full, completed from reference TRBV5-1 and TRBJ2-2, reads KAGVTQTPRYLIKTRGQQVTLSCSPISGHRSVSWYQQTPGQGLQFLFEYFSETQRNKGNFPGRFSGRQFSNSRSEMNVSTLELGDSALYLCASSLGGTDTGELFFGEGSRLTVL.

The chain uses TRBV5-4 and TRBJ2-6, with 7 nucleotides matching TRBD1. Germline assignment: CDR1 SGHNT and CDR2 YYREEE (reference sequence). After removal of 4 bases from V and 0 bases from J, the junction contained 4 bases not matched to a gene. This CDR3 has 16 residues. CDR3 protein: CASSKGTDSGANVLTF. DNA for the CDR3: TGTGCCAGCAGCAAAGGGACAGACTCTGGGGCCAACGTCCTGACTTTC.

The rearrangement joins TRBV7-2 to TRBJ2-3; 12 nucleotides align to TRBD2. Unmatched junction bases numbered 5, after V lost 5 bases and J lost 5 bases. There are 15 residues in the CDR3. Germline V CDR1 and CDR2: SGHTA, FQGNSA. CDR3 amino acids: CASSRLAGDIDTQYF. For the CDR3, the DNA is TGTGCCAGCAGCCGACTAGCGGGAGATATAGATACGCAGTATTTT.

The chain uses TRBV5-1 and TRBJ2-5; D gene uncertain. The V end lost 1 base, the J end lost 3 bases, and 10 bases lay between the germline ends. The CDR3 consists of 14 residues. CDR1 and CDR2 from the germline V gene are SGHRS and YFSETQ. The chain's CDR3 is CASSLMSEEETQYF. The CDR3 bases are TGCGCCAGCAGCTTGATGTCAGAAGAAGAGACCCAGTACTTC. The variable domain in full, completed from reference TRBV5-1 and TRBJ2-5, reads KAGVTQTPRYLIKTRGQQVTLSCSPISGHRSVSWYQQTPGQGLQFLFEYFSETQRNKGNFPGRFSGRQFSNSRSEMNVSTLELGDSALYLCASSLMSEEETQYFGPGTRLLVL.

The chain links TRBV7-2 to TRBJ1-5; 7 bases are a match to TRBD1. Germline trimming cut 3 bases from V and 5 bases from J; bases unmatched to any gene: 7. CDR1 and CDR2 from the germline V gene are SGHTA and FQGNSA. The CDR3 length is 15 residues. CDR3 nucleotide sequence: TGTGCCAGCAGCTTTTCATCTAGGGGGCATCAGCCCCAGCATTTT. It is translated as CASSFSSRGHQPQHF.

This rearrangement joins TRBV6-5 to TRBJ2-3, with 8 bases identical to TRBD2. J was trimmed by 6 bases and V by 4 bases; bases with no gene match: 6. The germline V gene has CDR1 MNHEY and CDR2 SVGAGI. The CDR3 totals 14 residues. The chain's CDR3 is CASSFQAGVDTQYF. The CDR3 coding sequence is TGTGCCAGCAGTTTTCAAGCGGGAGTGGATACGCAGTATTTT.

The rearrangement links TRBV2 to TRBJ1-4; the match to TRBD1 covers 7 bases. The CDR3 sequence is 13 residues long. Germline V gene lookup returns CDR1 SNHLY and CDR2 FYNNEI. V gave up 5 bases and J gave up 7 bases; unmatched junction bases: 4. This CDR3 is CASSTGEIEKLFF. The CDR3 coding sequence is TGTGCCAGCAGTACAGGGGAGATTGAAAAACTGTTTTTT.

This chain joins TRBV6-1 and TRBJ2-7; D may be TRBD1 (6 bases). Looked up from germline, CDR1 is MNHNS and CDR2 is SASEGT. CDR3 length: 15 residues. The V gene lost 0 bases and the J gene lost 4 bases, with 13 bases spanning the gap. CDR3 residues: CASSEAPGHPYEQYF. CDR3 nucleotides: TGTGCCAGCAGTGAAGCCCCGGGACACCCTTACGAGCAGTACTTC.

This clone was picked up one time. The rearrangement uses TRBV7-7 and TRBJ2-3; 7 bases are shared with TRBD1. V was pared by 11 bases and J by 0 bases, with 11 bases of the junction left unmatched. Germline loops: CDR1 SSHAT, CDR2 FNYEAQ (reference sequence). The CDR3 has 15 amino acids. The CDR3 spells CAPAQDRDSTDTQYF. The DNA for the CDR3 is TGTGCCCCGGCCCAAGACAGGGATAGCACAGATACGCAGTATTTT.